A selection of T cell receptor beta chains follows, all from one sample in a study of blood T cell repertoires in COVID-19. TCRdb keeps only in-frame clones here, not all; method: immunoSEQ multiplex PCR. The data show approximately 31,000 clones, 88% seen once. Sequenced: peripheral blood. Receptors were obtained from a human donor with active COVID-19. The donor label of this sample is uncertain. Each CDR3 is given with its conserved first and last residue. A D gene is named only where the DNA matches it firmly. Clone size is given for some rows only: seen once, a few or many times, or a class if the clone is expanded.

>NA|TRBJ2-5|NA|TRBV7-3
CASSPQGSLETQYF
TGTGCCAGCAGCCCACAGGGCTCACTCGAGACCCAGTACTTC
>NA|TRBJ1-2|NA|TRBV5-4
CASSLGAPGGYTF
TGTGCCAGCAGCCTTGGCGCCCCCGGGGGATACACCTTC
>TRBD1|TRBJ2-7|NA|TRBV5-6
CASSLRQGVYEQYF
TGTGCCAGCAGCTTGAGGCAGGGGGTCTACGAGCAGTACTTC
>TRBD2|TRBJ2-1|NA|TRBV7-3
CASSLFSRGVGSEQFF
TGTGCCAGCAGCTTATTCTCGCGGGGGGTTGGATCGGAGCAGTTCTTC
>TRBD2|TRBJ2-1|NA|TRBV7-6
CASSLVGTTPPGEQFF
TGTGCCAGCAGCTTAGTCGGGACTACCCCTCCAGGCGAGCAGTTCTTC
>NA|TRBJ2-1|NA|TRBV5-8
CASSWDQGLEQFF
TGTGCCAGCAGCTGGGACCAGGGGCTCGAGCAGTTCTTC
>NA|TRBJ1-5|few|TRBV30
CAWSGGGSQPQHF
TGTGCCTGGAGTGGGGGAGGGAGCCAGCCCCAGCATTTT
>NA|TRBJ2-7|NA|TRBV5-5
CASSLVTGFGYEQYF
TGTGCCAGCAGCTTGGTGACAGGATTCGGCTACGAGCAGTACTTC
>NA|TRBJ2-6|NA|TRBV24-1
CATSDGESGANVLTF
TGTGCCACCAGTGACGGAGAATCTGGGGCCAACGTCCTGACTTTC
>TRBD1|TRBJ2-5|NA|TRBV5-8
CASSFAGTGEETQYF
TGTGCCAGCAGCTTCGCCGGGACAGGGGAAGAGACCCAGTACTTC
>TRBD2|TRBJ2-1|NA|TRBV4-1
CASSVSGGLYNEQFF
TGCGCCAGCAGTGTAAGCGGGGGGCTCTACAATGAGCAGTTCTTC
>TRBD2|TRBJ2-5|NA|TRBV5-6
CASSLAGLAGDQETQYF
TGTGCCAGCAGCTTGGCCGGGCTAGCGGGGGACCAAGAGACCCAGTACTTC
>TRBD1|TRBJ1-2|NA|TRBV4-3
CASSQGDRAGGYTF
TGCGCCAGCAGCCAAGGGGACAGGGCGGGGGGCTACACCTTC
>NA|TRBJ1-1|once|TRBV9
CASSVLGHTEAFF
TGTGCCAGCAGCGTACTGGGGCACACTGAAGCTTTCTTT
>NA|TRBJ1-1|NA|TRBV4-1
CASSQGRNTEAFF
TGCGCCAGCAGCCAAGGTAGGAACACTGAAGCTTTCTTT
>TRBD1|TRBJ1-1|NA|TRBV19
CASRDRGFGYTEAFF
TGTGCCAGCCGGGACAGGGGGTTTGGGTACACTGAAGCTTTCTTT
>TRBD1|TRBJ1-5|few|TRBV4-1
CASSQDGQGNQPQHF
TGCGCCAGCAGCCAAGACGGACAGGGCAATCAGCCCCAGCATTTT
>NA|TRBJ1-3|NA|TRBV12-3/TRBV12-4
CASRKSSGNTIYF
TGTGCCAGCAGGAAGAGCTCTGGAAACACCATATATTTT
>TRBD2|TRBJ2-2|NA|TRBV4-3
CASSQIAGAPSTGELFF
TGCGCCAGCAGCCAGATAGCGGGGGCCCCGAGCACCGGGGAGCTGTTTTTT
>NA|TRBJ1-1|NA|TRBV18
CASSPVGGNTEAFF
TGTGCCAGCTCACCAGTAGGAGGGAACACTGAAGCTTTCTTT
>TRBD2|TRBJ2-3|NA|TRBV5-1
CASSLMGSGGTSSTDTQYF
TGCGCCAGCAGCTTGATGGGTAGCGGGGGGACCTCTAGCACAGATACGCAGTATTTT
>NA|TRBJ1-5|once|TRBV7-8
CASSLLAVGNQPQHF
TGTGCCAGCAGCTTACTGGCTGTGGGCAATCAGCCCCAGCATTTT
>TRBD1|TRBJ1-6|few|TRBV7-2
CASSLIYRGDSPLHF
TGTGCCAGCAGCCTGATATACAGGGGCGATTCACCCCTCCACTTT
>NA|TRBJ2-5|NA|TRBV7-3
CASSLGPTLQETQYF
TGTGCCAGCAGCTTAGGGCCAACGCTCCAAGAGACCCAGTACTTC
>NA|TRBJ1-2|NA|TRBV4-1
CASSQDGKGQRNNYGYTF
TGCGCCAGCAGCCAAGATGGAAAAGGACAACGGAATAACTATGGCTACACCTTC
>NA|TRBJ1-6|once|TRBV7-3
CASSLTGGRNSPLHF
TGTGCCAGCAGCTTAACGGGGGGTCGGAATTCACCCCTCCACTTT
>NA|TRBJ2-3|NA|TRBV7-2
CASSSQFADTQYF
TGTGCCAGCAGCTCACAGTTCGCAGATACGCAGTATTTT
>TRBD1|TRBJ2-2|NA|TRBV6-1
CASSESGGHGELFF
TGTGCCAGCAGTGAATCAGGGGGCCACGGGGAGCTGTTTTTT
>TRBD2|TRBJ2-5|NA|TRBV7-9
CASSPPGRGLQETQYF
TGTGCCAGCAGCCCACCGGGAAGGGGACTACAAGAGACCCAGTACTTC
>TRBD1|TRBJ1-1|once|TRBV6-5
CASGTANTEAFF
TGTGCCAGCGGGACAGCGAACACTGAAGCTTTCTTT
>NA|TRBJ1-6|NA|TRBV5-1
CASRKVSEGSSPLHF
TGCGCCAGCAGGAAGGTGTCGGAGGGTAGTTCACCCCTCCACTTT
>TRBD1|TRBJ2-7|NA|TRBV18
CASSPRRTGSSYEQYF
TGTGCCAGCTCACCCAGAAGGACAGGCAGCTCCTACGAGCAGTACTTC
>TRBD2|TRBJ2-3|NA|TRBV4-2
CASSQRLATDTQYF
TGTGCCAGCAGCCAAAGACTAGCCACAGATACGCAGTATTTT
>TRBD2|TRBJ2-1|NA|TRBV19
CASSQTSGGANEQFF
TGTGCCAGTAGCCAGACTAGCGGGGGGGCAAATGAGCAGTTCTTC
>NA|TRBJ2-3|NA|TRBV6-5
CASSLTRLGTDTQYF
TGTGCCAGCAGTCTGACTAGGCTCGGCACAGATACGCAGTATTTT
>NA|TRBJ2-5|NA|TRBV6-2/TRBV6-3
CASRPSLGTSGETQYF
TGTGCCAGCAGACCTAGCCTCGGGACTTCGGGAGAGACCCAGTACTTC
>TRBD1|TRBJ2-1|NA|TRBV7-3
CASSLMGQGLNEQFF
TGTGCCAGCAGCTTGATGGGACAGGGTCTCAATGAGCAGTTCTTC
>TRBD1|TRBJ2-3|NA|TRBV19
CASSDQGAFTDTQYF
TGTGCCAGTAGTGACCAGGGGGCATTCACAGATACGCAGTATTTT
>TRBD1|TRBJ1-2|NA|TRBV7-3
CASSPPGQGVYGYTF
TGTGCCAGCAGCCCCCCTGGACAGGGCGTATATGGCTACACCTTC
>TRBD1|TRBJ1-1|NA|TRBV6-5
CASRGRQGHTEAFF
TGTGCCAGCAGGGGACGACAGGGGCACACTGAAGCTTTCTTT
>TRBD2|TRBJ2-5|NA|TRBV3-1/TRBV3-2
CASSGGGWETQYF
TGTGCCAGCAGTGGGGGAGGGTGGGAGACCCAGTACTTC
>NA|TRBJ2-7|NA|TRBV7-8
CASSSVTSYEQYF
TGTGCCAGCAGCTCCGTAACATCCTACGAGCAGTACTTC
>NA|TRBJ2-7|NA|TRBV19
CASSLRTGGNEQYF
TGTGCCAGTAGCCTTCGGACTGGTGGGAACGAGCAGTACTTC
>TRBD1|TRBJ2-2|NA|TRBV18
CASSQDRTGTGELFF
TGTGCCAGCTCACAGGACAGGACGGGCACCGGGGAGCTGTTTTTT
>NA|TRBJ1-6|NA|TRBV4-1
CASSQVVGQNYNSPLHF
TGCGCCAGCAGCCAAGTCGTGGGGCAGAACTATAATTCACCCCTCCACTTT
>NA|TRBJ2-7|NA|TRBV9
CASGAGSYEQYF
TGTGCCAGCGGGGCGGGGTCCTACGAGCAGTACTTC
>NA|TRBJ2-1|NA|TRBV14
CASSQGFRGEQFF
TGTGCCAGCAGCCAAGGTTTCCGGGGTGAGCAGTTCTTC